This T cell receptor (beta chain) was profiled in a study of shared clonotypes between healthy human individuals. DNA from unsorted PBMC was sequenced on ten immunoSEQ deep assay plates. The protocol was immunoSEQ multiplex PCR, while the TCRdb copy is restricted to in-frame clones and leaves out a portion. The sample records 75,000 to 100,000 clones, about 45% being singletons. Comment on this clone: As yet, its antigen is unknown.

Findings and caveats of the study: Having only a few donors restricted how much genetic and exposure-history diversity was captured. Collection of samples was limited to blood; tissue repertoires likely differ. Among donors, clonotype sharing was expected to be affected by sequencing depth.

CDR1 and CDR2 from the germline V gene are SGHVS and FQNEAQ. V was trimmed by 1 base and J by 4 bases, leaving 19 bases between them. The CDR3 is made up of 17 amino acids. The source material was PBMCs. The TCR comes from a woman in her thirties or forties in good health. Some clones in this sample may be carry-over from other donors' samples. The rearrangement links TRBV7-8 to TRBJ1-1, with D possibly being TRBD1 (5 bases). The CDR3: CASSLDLGRDISTEAFF. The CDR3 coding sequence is TGTGCCAGCAGCTTAGATTTGGGCAGGGATATTAGCACTGAAGCTTTCTTT.